The 14 T cell receptor beta chains in this list originate from one sample, sequenced in a study of Graves' ophthalmopathy and Graves' hyperthyroidism. Using RNA transcripts, the TCR beta CDR3 regions were amplified. HTBI primers were employed in first-round RT-PCR, then a second-round multiplex PCR followed. TCRdb itself ran the multiplex PCR reads through MiXCR, one entry per CDR3 protein. The table has 650,000 to 900,000 distinct CDR3 sequences, approximately 40% seen once. Sequences were obtained from peripheral blood. Source of these receptors: an adult man with Graves' ophthalmopathy.

This clonotype was seen only once. The CDR3 protein is CSASAGMGTDTQYF. DNA of the CDR3: TGCAGTGCTAGCGCGGGAATGGGCACAGATACGCAGTATTTT. The V and J genes are TRBV20-1 and TRBJ2-3, with a weak D call TRBD2 (6 bases). V gave up 3 bases and J gave up 1 base, with 11 bases separating them. CDR1 DFQATT and CDR2 SNEGSKA come from the germline V gene (reference sequence). The CDR3 is 14 amino acids.

This CDR3 is CASSTTGQGSNQPQHF. The CDR3 DNA reads TGTGCCAGCAGCACCACAGGACAGGGTAGCAATCAGCCCCAGCATTTT. J is TRBJ1-5 and V is TRBV7-9, with 8 bases fitting TRBD1. Unmatched junction bases numbered 6, after V lost 5 bases and J lost 0 bases. Germline CDR1 and CDR2: SEHNR and FQNEAQ (reference sequence). The CDR3 is 16 residues long.

This clonotype was seen a few times. This rearrangement joins TRBV19 to TRBJ1-1; TRBD1 matches 8 bases. This CDR3 has 15 residues. In germline, CDR1 is LNHDA, CDR2 SQIVND (reference sequence). The V gene end was trimmed by 9 bases and the J gene end by 0 bases; junction bases not matched to a gene: 9. CDR3 amino acids: CASSPGDRMNTEAFF. The CDR3 DNA sequence: TGTGCCAGCTCACCCGGGGACAGGATGAACACTGAAGCTTTCTTT.

The genes are TRBV7-6 and TRBJ1-1, with D perhaps TRBD1 (5 bases). Deletions cut 3 bases from V and 11 bases from J, with 16 bases between. The CDR3 extends over 13 amino acids. In germline, CDR1 is SGHVS, CDR2 FNYEAQ. The CDR3 sequence: CASSLWGRAEAFF. In DNA, the CDR3 is TGTGCCAGCAGCTTGTGGGGCAGGGCGGAGGCTTTCTTT. Full variable domain (rest looked up from reference TRBV7-6 and TRBJ1-1): GAGVSQSPRYKVTKRGQDVALRCDPISGHVSLYWYRQALGQGPEFLTYFNYEAQQDKSGLPNDRFSAERPEGSISTLTIQRTEQRDSAMYRCASSLWGRAEAFFGQGTRLTVV.

Concerning this clonotype itself: One junction end disagrees with the germline gene, perhaps due to a read error. The chain uses TRBV5-1 and TRBJ1-2; 7 bases line up with TRBD1. In germline, CDR1 is SGHRS, CDR2 YFSETQ. This CDR3 is 15 amino acids long. DNA of the CDR3: TGCGCCGGCAGCTTGCAACAGGGGCATCGCTATGGCTACACCTTC. This encodes CAGSLQQGHRYGYTF.

Many counts were recorded for this clonotype. This chain's CDR3 is CASSEAVGQGEGYTF. Here the CDR3 DNA reads TGTGCCAGCAGTGAAGCAGTTGGACAGGGAGAGGGCTACACCTTC. This rearrangement joins TRBV2 to TRBJ1-2; 8 nucleotides match TRBD1. Germline V gene sequence: CDR1 SNHLY, CDR2 FYNNEI. The J segment lost 8 bases and the V segment lost 0 bases, leaving 8 bases of the junction unmatched. CDR3 length: 15 amino acids.

This clonotype was picked up a small number of times. This chain connects TRBV7-2 to TRBJ2-6, with unresolved D. CDR1 SGHTA and CDR2 FQGNSA come from the germline V gene. V lost 3 bases and J lost 4, with 10 bases in between. The CDR3 runs 15 residues. CDR3 sequence reads: CASSFTVAGANVLTF. The CDR3 nucleotides read TGTGCCAGCAGCTTCACAGTGGCGGGGGCCAACGTCCTGACTTTC.

The rearrangement joins TRBV11-1 to TRBJ2-3, with a tentative D call TRBD2 (6 bases). CDR3 size: 14 residues. CDR1 and CDR2 from the germline V gene are SGHAT and FQDESV (reference sequence). Trimming left V 5 bases short and J 1 base short, with 10 bases between. CDR3 DNA: TGTGCCAGCAGCGCCTGGGAGGGCACAGATACGCAGTATTTT. This sequence encodes CASSAWEGTDTQYF.

In its sample, this clonotype was seen once. This chain uses TRBV2 with TRBJ2-6; the D is unclear. CDR3 size: 16 residues. CDR1 and CDR2 from the germline V gene are SNHLY and FYNNEI. V was clipped by 6 bases and J by 0 bases, with 12 bases between them. The CDR3 sequence: CASRDGRFSGANVLTF. CDR3 in DNA: TGTGCCAGCAGGGATGGACGGTTCTCTGGGGCCAACGTCCTGACTTTC.

This clonotype was counted only a few times. The chain is built from TRBV20-1 and TRBJ1-5, with D possibly matching TRBD1 (5 bases). CDR3 size: 14 residues. The V end was cut by 5 bases, the J end by 4 bases, with 15 bases between. CDR1 and CDR2 (germline): DFQATT, SNEGSKA (reference sequence). The CDR3 nucleotides are TGCAGTGCTCTTCCGACAGTCAGGAATCAGCCCCAGCATTTT. Protein sequence: CSALPTVRNQPQHF.

As for this clonotype: One junction end does not reproduce the germline sequence, and a read error may be involved. The chain links TRBV10-3 to TRBJ2-5, with D maybe TRBD2 (7 bases). The CDR3 consists of 14 residues. The V gene's germline CDR1 is ENHRY and CDR2 SYGVKD. The CDR3 nucleotides are TGTGCCAGCAGCCTAGGGGGGGCCCAAGAGACCCAGTGCTTC. Translated, it gives CASSLGGAQETQCF.

The chain combines TRBV20-1 with TRBJ2-2, with unresolved D. Trimming took 0 bases from V and 6 from J, leaving 11 bases between them. Germline CDR1 is DFQATT and CDR2 is SNEGSKA (reference sequence). The CDR3 spans 14 residues. The CDR3 sequence: CSARDPGRSGELFF. DNA for the CDR3: TGCAGTGCTAGAGATCCCGGCCGATCCGGGGAGCTGTTTTTT.

This sequence joins TRBV6-5 and TRBJ1-6, with TRBD1 matching over 7 bases. J gave up 6 bases and V 0 bases, and 2 bases lay outside the gene matches. Per the germline V gene, CDR1 is MNHEY and CDR2 is SVGAGI. CDR3 length equals 15 residues. CDR3 DNA: TGTGCCAGCAGTTACTCCCGGGACAGTAATTCACCCCTCCACTTT. Its protein is CASSYSRDSNSPLHF.

The chain carries TRBV6-1 and TRBJ1-6, with TRBD1 matching over 9 bases. Trimming took 6 bases from V and 7 from J; bases not matched to a gene: 13. Germline CDR1 reads MNHNS; CDR2 reads SASEGT. This CDR3 has 17 residues. CDR3 sequence reads: CASSTLPPGTGNSPLHF. The CDR3, as DNA: TGTGCCAGCAGCACCTTGCCACCCGGGACAGGGAATTCACCCCTCCACTTT.